The 18 T cell receptor beta chains reported below all come from one sample, sequenced in a study of cytomegalovirus exposure and HLA in healthy donors (dated by TCRdb to about 2017). The library came from the immunoSEQ multiplex PCR assay. For the multiplex PCR, a mixture combining 60 forward primers for TCR Vbeta segments and 13 reverse primers for TCR Jbeta segments was used. This immuneACCESS table, as held by TCRdb, lists in-frame sequences with V and J called but not all clones. Of the missing ones, under half trace to an unresolved V gene in checked studies; the others have no known cause. This sample's table contains 100,000 to 150,000 clones. Approximately 1.7% of the sample belongs to the ten largest clones. The sample taken for sequencing was PBMCs. Receptor source: a woman aged 40 to 50 in good health and CMV-seropositive.

The chain couples TRBV5-1 to TRBJ1-4, with 7 nucleotides matching TRBD1. With 1 base clipped from V and 4 bases from J, the junction kept 4 bases outside the gene matches. The CDR3 has 15 residues. In germline, CDR1 is SGHRS, CDR2 YFSETQ. DNA of the CDR3: TGCGCCAGCAGCTTGTGGGCAGGGGGTAATGAAAAACTGTTTTTT. It yields the protein CASSLWAGGNEKLFF. Combining the CDR3 with reference TRBV5-1 and TRBJ1-4 gives the whole variable domain KAGVTQTPRYLIKTRGQQVTLSCSPISGHRSVSWYQQTPGQGLQFLFEYFSETQRNKGNFPGRFSGRQFSNSRSEMNVSTLELGDSALYLCASSLWAGGNEKLFFGSGTQLSVL.

The chain links TRBV11-2 to TRBJ2-1; tentatively, D is TRBD2 (5 bases). The germline V gene encodes CDR1 SGHAT and CDR2 FQNNGV. Deletions cut 3 bases from V and 3 bases from J, with 12 bases between. The CDR3 has 15 amino acids. The chain's CDR3 is CASSFQRSNYNEQFF. Written as DNA, the CDR3 is TGTGCCAGCAGCTTTCAGCGGTCTAACTACAATGAGCAGTTCTTC.

The rearrangement links TRBV30 to TRBJ2-3, with 7 bases fitting TRBD1. Germline loops: CDR1 GTSNPN, CDR2 SVGIG (reference sequence). Trimming took 5 bases from V and 6 from J; bases not matched to a gene: 8. CDR3 length equals 13 residues. The CDR3 spells CAWLTGSRDTQYF. The DNA of the CDR3 is TGTGCCTGGCTGACAGGGAGCCGGGATACGCAGTATTTT.

V and J are TRBV27 and TRBJ2-5; D may be TRBD2 (6 bases). Germline assignment: CDR1 MNHEY and CDR2 SMNVEV (reference sequence). The CDR3 spans 12 residues. The V gene lost 2 bases and the J gene lost 11 bases, with 12 bases spanning the gap. The chain's CDR3 is CASSLNGGEQYF. As DNA, the CDR3 is TGTGCCAGCAGTTTAAACGGAGGGGAGCAGTACTTC.

The genes are TRBV7-2 and TRBJ2-2, with TRBD1 matching 7 bases. This CDR3 contains 15 residues. Per the germline V gene, CDR1 is SGHTA and CDR2 is FQGNSA. The J segment lost 4 bases and the V segment lost 5 bases, leaving 7 bases of the junction unmatched. The CDR3: CASSVQGFGTGELFF. The DNA of the CDR3 is TGTGCCAGCAGCGTACAGGGGTTTGGCACCGGGGAGCTGTTTTTT.

The chain recombines TRBV29-1 with TRBJ2-1; D is unclear. The CDR3 totals 13 residues. The ends were cut back, 5 bases at V and 2 bases at J, with 10 bases in the middle. CDR1 and CDR2 from the germline V gene are SQVTM and ANQGSEA. The CDR3 loop is CSVYDPAYNEQFF. The DNA for the CDR3 is TGCAGCGTTTACGATCCAGCCTACAATGAGCAGTTCTTC.

Here the CDR3 reads CASSQGRGEQFF. CDR3 DNA: TGTGCCAGCAGCCAAGGGAGGGGCGAGCAGTTCTTC. The V call is TRBV14, the J call TRBJ2-1; tentatively, D is TRBD2 (6 bases). The CDR3 consists of 12 residues. The V end was cut by 1 base, the J end by 10 bases, with 8 bases between. The germline CDR1 and CDR2 sequences are SGHDN and FVKESK.

CDR3 sequence: CATGGTGELFF. CDR3 nucleotide sequence: TGTGCCACCGGGGGGACCGGGGAGCTGTTTTTT. The chain has TRBV25-1 and TRBJ2-2, with 7 bases identical to TRBD2. Germline assignment: CDR1 MGHDK and CDR2 SYGVNS. This CDR3 is 11 amino acids long. J was trimmed by 5 bases and V by 10 bases; bases with no gene match: 1. Full variable domain (remainder filled in from reference TRBV25-1 and TRBJ2-2): EADIYQTPRYLVIGTGKKITLECSQTMGHDKMYWYQQDPGMELHLIHYSYGVNSTEKGDLSSESTVSRIRTEHFPLTLESARPSHTSQYLCATGGTGELFFGEGSRLTVL.

The V and J genes are TRBV10-3 and TRBJ2-1; 9 nucleotides agree with TRBD2. Per germline, CDR1 ENHRY and CDR2 SYGVKD. CDR3 size: 18 residues. J was trimmed by 0 bases and V by 2 bases; bases with no gene match: 8. The CDR3, as DNA: TGTGCCATCAGTGAGGCTAGCGGGACGTCCCTCTCCTACAATGAGCAGTTCTTC. Protein sequence: CAISEASGTSLSYNEQFF.

The rearrangement joins TRBV9 to TRBJ2-7; D is uncertain. This CDR3 spans 16 amino acids. V lost 0 bases to trimming and J lost 5 bases, with 18 bases between them. Germline V gene sequence: CDR1 SGDLS, CDR2 YYNGEE. Here the CDR3 reads CASSVAGRTLHDEQYF. CDR3 DNA sequence: TGTGCCAGCAGCGTAGCGGGTCGAACTCTACACGACGAGCAGTACTTC.

This chain uses TRBV19 with TRBJ1-1; D unclear. There are 13 residues in the CDR3. V lost 5 bases and J lost 2, with 9 bases in between. Per germline, CDR1 LNHDA and CDR2 SQIVND (reference sequence). CDR3 bases: TGTGCCAGTAGTCGTCAGGTTAACACTGAAGCTTTCTTT. Its translation is CASSRQVNTEAFF. The variable domain in full, completed from reference TRBV19 and TRBJ1-1, reads DGGITQSPKYLFRKEGQNVTLSCEQNLNHDAMYWYRQDPGQGLRLIYYSQIVNDFQKGDIAEGYSVSREKKESFPLTVTSAQKNPTAFYLCASSRQVNTEAFFGQGTRLTVV.

The chain combines TRBV5-1 with TRBJ1-5; TRBD1 might be the D (5 bases). CDR3 length: 13 amino acids. Germline assignment: CDR1 SGHRS and CDR2 YFSETQ. Deletions cut 0 bases from V and 8 bases from J, with 9 bases between. This CDR3 reads CASSLDGGKPQHF. The DNA for the CDR3 is TGCGCCAGCAGCTTGGATGGGGGGAAGCCCCAGCATTTT.

The CDR3 loop reads CASSSRTGSQPQHF. The CDR3 bases are TGTGCCAGCAGTTCGAGGACAGGGAGTCAGCCCCAGCATTTT. This chain uses TRBV6-5 with TRBJ1-5, with TRBD1 matching over 8 bases. The CDR3 totals 14 residues. With V trimmed by 4 bases and J by 6 bases, 5 bases remained unmatched. Germline V gives CDR1 MNHEY, CDR2 SVGAGI.

V usage is TRBV6-6 and J usage is TRBJ2-7; 7 positions agree with TRBD1. Germline V gene data show CDR1 as MNHNY and CDR2 as SVGAGI (reference sequence). V gave up 4 bases and J gave up 3 bases; unmatched junction bases: 9. This CDR3 region has 15 residues. The chain's CDR3 is CASSSTGGQYYEQYF. CDR3 sequence (DNA): TGTGCCAGCAGTTCGACTGGGGGACAGTACTACGAGCAGTACTTC.

The chain recombines TRBV7-7 with TRBJ2-7, with D perhaps TRBD1 (6 bases). Trimming shortened V by 4 bases and J by 4 bases, and 17 bases separated the two germline ends. The germline V gene encodes CDR1 SSHAT and CDR2 FNYEAQ (reference sequence). The length of the CDR3 is 15 residues. In DNA, the CDR3 is TGTGCCAGCAGCTCCGGACATGGGGGCTCTTACGAGCAGTACTTC. Translation gives CASSSGHGGSYEQYF.

The chain links TRBV5-4 to TRBJ2-2; a weak D match, TRBD2 (5 bases). Germline V gene sequence: CDR1 SGHNT, CDR2 YYREEE (reference sequence). The V and J ends lost 4 bases and 2 bases respectively, with 12 bases between them. The CDR3 contains 15 residues. The CDR3 spells CASSATRSNTGELFF. Written as DNA, the CDR3 is TGTGCCAGCAGCGCTACTAGATCAAACACCGGGGAGCTGTTTTTT.

The rearrangement uses TRBV27 and TRBJ2-4; the match to TRBD2 covers 9 bases. Germline V gene sequence: CDR1 MNHEY, CDR2 SMNVEV (reference sequence). The CDR3 extends over 15 amino acids. The V segment lost 2 bases and the J segment 6 bases; nucleotides outside the gene matches: 5. The CDR3 DNA follows: TGTGCCAGCAGTTTAGCGGGAGGGTCCCTAAACATTCAGTACTTC. Translated: CASSLAGGSLNIQYF.

This sequence joins TRBV5-1 and TRBJ1-2, with D unresolved. This CDR3 region has 14 residues. Trimming removed 0 bases at V and 6 bases at J, with 12 bases between. Germline CDR1 reads SGHRS; CDR2 reads YFSETQ. The CDR3 here is CASSLATGNDGYTF. DNA of the CDR3: TGCGCCAGCAGCTTGGCCACGGGGAATGATGGCTACACCTTC.